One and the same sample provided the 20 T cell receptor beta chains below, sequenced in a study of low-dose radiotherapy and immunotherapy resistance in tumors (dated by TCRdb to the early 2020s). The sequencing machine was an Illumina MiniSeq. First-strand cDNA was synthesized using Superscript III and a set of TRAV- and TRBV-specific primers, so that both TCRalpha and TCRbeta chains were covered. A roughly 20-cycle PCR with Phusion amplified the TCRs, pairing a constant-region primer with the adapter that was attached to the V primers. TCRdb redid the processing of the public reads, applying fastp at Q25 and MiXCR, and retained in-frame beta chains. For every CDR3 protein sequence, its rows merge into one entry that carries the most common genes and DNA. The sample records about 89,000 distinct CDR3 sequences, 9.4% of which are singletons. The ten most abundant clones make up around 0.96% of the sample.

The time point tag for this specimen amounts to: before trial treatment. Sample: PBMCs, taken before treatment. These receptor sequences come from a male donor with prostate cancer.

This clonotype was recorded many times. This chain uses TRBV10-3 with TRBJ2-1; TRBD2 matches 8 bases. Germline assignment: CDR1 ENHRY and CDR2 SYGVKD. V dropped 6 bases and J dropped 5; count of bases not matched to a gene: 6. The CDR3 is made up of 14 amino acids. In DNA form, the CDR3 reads TGTGCCATCAGCCAGACTAGCGTTGACAATGAGCAGTTCTTC. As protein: CAISQTSVDNEQFF.

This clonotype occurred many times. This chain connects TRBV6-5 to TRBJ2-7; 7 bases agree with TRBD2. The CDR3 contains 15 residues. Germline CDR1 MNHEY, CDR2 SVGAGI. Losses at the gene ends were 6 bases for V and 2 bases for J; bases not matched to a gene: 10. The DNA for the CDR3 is TGTGCCAGCAGGGCATTCTTTGCGGGGGCCTACGAGCAGTACTTC. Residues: CASRAFFAGAYEQYF.

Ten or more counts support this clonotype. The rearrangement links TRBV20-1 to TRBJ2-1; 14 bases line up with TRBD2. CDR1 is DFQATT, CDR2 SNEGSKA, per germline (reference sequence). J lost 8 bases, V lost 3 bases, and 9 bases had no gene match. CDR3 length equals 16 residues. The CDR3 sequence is CSASVWGTSGSYEQFF. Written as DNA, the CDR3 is TGCAGTGCTAGTGTTTGGGGGACTAGCGGGAGCTATGAGCAGTTCTTC.

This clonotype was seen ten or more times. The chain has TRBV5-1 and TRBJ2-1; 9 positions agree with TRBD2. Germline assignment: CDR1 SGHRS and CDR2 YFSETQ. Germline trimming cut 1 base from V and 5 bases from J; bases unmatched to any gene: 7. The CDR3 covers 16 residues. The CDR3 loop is CASSLYVGGGDNEQFF. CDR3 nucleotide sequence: TGCGCCAGCAGCTTGTACGTGGGCGGGGGGGACAATGAGCAGTTCTTC.

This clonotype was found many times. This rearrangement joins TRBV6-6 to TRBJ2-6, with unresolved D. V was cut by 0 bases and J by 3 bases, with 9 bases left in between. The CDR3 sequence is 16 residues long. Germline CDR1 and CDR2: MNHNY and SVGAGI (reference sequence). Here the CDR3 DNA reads TGTGCCAGCAGTTACTCACCGGGTGGTGGGGCCAACGTCCTGACTTTC. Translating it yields CASSYSPGGGANVLTF.

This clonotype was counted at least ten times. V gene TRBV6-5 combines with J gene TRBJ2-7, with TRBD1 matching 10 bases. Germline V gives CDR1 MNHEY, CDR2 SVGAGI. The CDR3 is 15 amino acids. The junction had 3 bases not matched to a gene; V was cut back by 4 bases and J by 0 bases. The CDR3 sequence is CASSSWTGGSYEQYF. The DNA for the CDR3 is TGTGCCAGCAGTTCCTGGACAGGGGGCTCCTACGAGCAGTACTTC.

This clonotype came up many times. CDR3 DNA sequence: TGTGCCAGCTCACCATCGTCAGCGGGAGGGCCGTCGGCTAGCACAGATACGCAGTATTTT. This sequence encodes CASSPSSAGGPSASTDTQYF. This rearrangement joins TRBV18 to TRBJ2-3; 10 nucleotides match TRBD2. V shed 2 bases and J 0 bases; nucleotides not matched to a gene: 14. The CDR3 has 20 residues. The germline V gene has CDR1 KGHSH and CDR2 LQKENI. Full variable domain (remainder filled in from reference TRBV18 and TRBJ2-3): NAGVMQNPRHLVRRRGQEARLRCSPMKGHSHVYWYRQLPEEGLKFMVYLQKENIIDESGMPKERFSAEFPKEGPSILRIQQVVRGDSAAYFCASSPSSAGGPSASTDTQYFGPGTRLTVL.

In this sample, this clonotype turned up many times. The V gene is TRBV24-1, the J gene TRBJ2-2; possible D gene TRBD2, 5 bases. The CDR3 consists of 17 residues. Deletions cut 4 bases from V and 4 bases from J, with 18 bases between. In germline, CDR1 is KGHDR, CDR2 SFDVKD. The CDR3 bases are TGTGCCACCAGTGACCCGGGCGACTGGCGGGCCACCGGGGAGCTGTTTTTT. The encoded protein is CATSDPGDWRATGELFF.

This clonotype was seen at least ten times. In DNA form, the CDR3 reads TGTGCCAGCAGCCAGCTAGCGGGACCCTACAATGAGCAGTTCTTC. Protein product: CASSQLAGPYNEQFF. The chain is built from TRBV7-9 and TRBJ2-1, with TRBD2 identical over 9 bases. Unmatched junction bases numbered 4, after V lost 5 bases and J lost 2 bases. The CDR3 is 15 amino acids. The germline V gene encodes CDR1 SEHNR and CDR2 FQNEAQ (reference sequence).

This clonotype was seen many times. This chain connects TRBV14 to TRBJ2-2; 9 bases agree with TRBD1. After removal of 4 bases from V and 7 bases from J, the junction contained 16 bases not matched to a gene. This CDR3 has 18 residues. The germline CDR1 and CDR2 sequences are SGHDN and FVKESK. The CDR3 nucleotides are TGTGCCAGCAGCCTCTTCCCGCCCGGACAGGGGAGAAGCGGGGAGCTGTTTTTT. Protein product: CASSLFPPGQGRSGELFF.

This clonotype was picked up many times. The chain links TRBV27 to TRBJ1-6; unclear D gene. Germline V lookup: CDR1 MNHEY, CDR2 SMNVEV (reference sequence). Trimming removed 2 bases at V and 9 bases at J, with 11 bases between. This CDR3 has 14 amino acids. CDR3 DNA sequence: TGTGCCAGCAGTTTAACGGTCTGGGGTTCACCCCTCCACTTT. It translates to CASSLTVWGSPLHF.

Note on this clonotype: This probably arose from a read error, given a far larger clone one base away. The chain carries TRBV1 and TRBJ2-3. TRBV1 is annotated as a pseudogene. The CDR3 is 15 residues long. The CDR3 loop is CASSQDVLSTDTQYF. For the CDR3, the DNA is TGCGCCAGCAGCCAAGATGTCCTTAGCACAGATACGCAGTATTTT.

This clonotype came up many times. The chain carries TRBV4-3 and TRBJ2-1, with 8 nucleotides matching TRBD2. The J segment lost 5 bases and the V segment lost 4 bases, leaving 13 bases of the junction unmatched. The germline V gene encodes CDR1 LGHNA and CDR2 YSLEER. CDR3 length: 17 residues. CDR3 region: CASSLPRGSGVNNEQFF. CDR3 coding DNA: TGCGCCAGCAGCCTCCCAAGGGGTAGCGGGGTAAACAATGAGCAGTTCTTC.

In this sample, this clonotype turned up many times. CDR3 in amino acids: CASSPWTGVDEQYF. The CDR3 DNA reads as TGTGCCAGCAGCCCCTGGACAGGTGTGGATGAGCAGTACTTC. This chain connects TRBV5-5 to TRBJ2-7; 7 bases are a match to TRBD1. Germline values: CDR1 SGHKS, CDR2 YYEKEE (reference sequence). With 4 bases clipped from V and 7 bases from J, the junction kept 11 bases outside the gene matches. The length of the CDR3 is 14 residues.

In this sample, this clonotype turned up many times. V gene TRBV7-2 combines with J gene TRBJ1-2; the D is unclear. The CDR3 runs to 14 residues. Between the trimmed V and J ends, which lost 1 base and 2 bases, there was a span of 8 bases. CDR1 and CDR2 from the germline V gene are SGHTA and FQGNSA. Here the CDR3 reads CASSLGPENYGYTF. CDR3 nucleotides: TGTGCCAGCAGCTTAGGGCCAGAGAACTATGGCTACACCTTC.

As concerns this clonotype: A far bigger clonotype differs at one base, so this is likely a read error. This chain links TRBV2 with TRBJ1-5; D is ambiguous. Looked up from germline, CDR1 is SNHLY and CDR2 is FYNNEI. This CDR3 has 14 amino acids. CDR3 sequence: CGSSATHSNQPQHF. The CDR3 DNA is TGTGGCAGCAGTGCCACGCATAGCAATCAGCCCCAGCATTTT.

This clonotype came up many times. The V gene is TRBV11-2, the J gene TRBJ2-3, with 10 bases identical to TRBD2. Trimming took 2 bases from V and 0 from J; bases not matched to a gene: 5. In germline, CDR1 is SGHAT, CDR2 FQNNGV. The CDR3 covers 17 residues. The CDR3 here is CASSLSAGGPSTDTQYF. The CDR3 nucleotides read TGTGCCAGCAGCTTATCAGCGGGAGGGCCTAGCACAGATACGCAGTATTTT. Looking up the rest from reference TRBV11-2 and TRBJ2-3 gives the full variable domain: EAGVAQSPRYKIIEKRQSVAFWCNPISGHATLYWYQQILGQGPKLLIQFQNNGVVDDSQLPKDRFSAERLKGVDSTLKIQPAKLEDSAVYLCASSLSAGGPSTDTQYFGPGTRLTVL.

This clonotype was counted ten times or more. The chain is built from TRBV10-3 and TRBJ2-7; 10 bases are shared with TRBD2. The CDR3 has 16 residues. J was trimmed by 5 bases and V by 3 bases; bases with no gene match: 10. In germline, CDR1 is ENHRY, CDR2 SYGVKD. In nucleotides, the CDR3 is TGTGCCATCAGTGAAACCCCCCTAGCGGGAGAGCACGAGCAGTACTTC. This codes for CAISETPLAGEHEQYF.

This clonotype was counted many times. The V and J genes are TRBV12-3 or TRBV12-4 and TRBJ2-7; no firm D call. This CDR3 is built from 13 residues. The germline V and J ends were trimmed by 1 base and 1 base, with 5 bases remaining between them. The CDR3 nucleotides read TGTGCCAGCAGTTTAGTAGGGTCCTACGAGCAGTACTTC. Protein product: CASSLVGSYEQYF.

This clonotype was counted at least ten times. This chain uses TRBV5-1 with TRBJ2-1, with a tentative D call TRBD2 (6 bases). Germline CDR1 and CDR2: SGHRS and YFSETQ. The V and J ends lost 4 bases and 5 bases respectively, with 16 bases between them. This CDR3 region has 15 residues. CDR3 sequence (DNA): TGCGCCAGCAGCCCGGTGGGGACTGCTAACAATGAGCAGTTCTTC. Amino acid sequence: CASSPVGTANNEQFF. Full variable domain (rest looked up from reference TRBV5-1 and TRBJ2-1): KAGVTQTPRYLIKTRGQQVTLSCSPISGHRSVSWYQQTPGQGLQFLFEYFSETQRNKGNFPGRFSGRQFSNSRSEMNVSTLELGDSALYLCASSPVGTANNEQFFGPGTRLTVL.